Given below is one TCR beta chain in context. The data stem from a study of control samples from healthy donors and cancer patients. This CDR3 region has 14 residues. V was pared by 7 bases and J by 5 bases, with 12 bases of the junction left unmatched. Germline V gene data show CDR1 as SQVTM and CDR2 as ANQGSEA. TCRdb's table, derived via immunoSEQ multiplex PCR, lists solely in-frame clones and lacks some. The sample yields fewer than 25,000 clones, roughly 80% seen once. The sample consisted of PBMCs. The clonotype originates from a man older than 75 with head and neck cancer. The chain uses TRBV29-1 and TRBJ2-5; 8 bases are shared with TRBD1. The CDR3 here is CSANPGGARETQYF. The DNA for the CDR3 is TGCAGCGCCAACCCAGGGGGCGCGAGGGAGACCCAGTACTTC.